This T cell receptor beta chain was captured by sequencing in a study of blood T cells in healthy people across ages. Study results and caveats: Reliance upon unsorted PBMCs precluded definitive naive versus antigen-experienced comparison. When one million T cells were used, diversity estimates were thought to be underestimates.

Healthy Caucasian individuals from Russia aged about 6 to 90 were enrolled as donors. Germline V gene data show CDR1 as MDHEN and CDR2 as SYDVKM. The V segment lost 2 bases and the J segment 10 bases; nucleotides outside the gene matches: 8. There are 15 residues in the CDR3. Points on this clonotype: Its antigen remains unidentified.

Using a J-beta primer mix together with a sample-barcoded 5' primer, a second PCR was run for about 6 to 12 cycles. Each cDNA molecule was tagged by a template-switch adaptor with 12 random nucleotides. TCRdb recomputed calls from the 5' RACE reads with MiXCR, one row per CDR3 protein. The data contain 920,000 or so distinct CDR3 sequences, 35% to 50% of them singletons. The chain links TRBV28 to TRBJ2-1; TRBD2 agrees at 10 bases. The receptor's source is a woman aged 60-75 years in good health. Sequencing was performed on blood. CDR3 amino acids: CASSLRTSGPWEQFF. CDR3 nucleotide sequence: TGTGCCAGCAGTTTACGGACTAGCGGCCCCTGGGAGCAGTTCTTC. Complete variable domain (other parts from reference TRBV28 and TRBJ2-1): DVKVTQSSRYLVKRTGEKVFLECVQDMDHENMFWYRQDPGLGLRLIYFSYDVKMKEKGDIPEGYSVSREKKERFSLILESASTNQTSMYLCASSLRTSGPWEQFFGPGTRLTVL.